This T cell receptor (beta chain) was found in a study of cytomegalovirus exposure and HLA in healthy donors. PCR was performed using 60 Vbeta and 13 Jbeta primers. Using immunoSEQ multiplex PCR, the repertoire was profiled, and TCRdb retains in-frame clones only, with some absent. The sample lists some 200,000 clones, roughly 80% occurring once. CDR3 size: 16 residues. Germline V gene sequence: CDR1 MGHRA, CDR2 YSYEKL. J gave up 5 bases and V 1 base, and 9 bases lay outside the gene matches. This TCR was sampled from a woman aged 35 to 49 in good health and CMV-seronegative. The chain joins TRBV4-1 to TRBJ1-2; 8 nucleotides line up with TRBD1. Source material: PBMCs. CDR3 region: CASSQAWQGASYGYTF. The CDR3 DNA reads TGCGCCAGCAGCCAAGCTTGGCAGGGGGCTTCATATGGCTACACCTTC.